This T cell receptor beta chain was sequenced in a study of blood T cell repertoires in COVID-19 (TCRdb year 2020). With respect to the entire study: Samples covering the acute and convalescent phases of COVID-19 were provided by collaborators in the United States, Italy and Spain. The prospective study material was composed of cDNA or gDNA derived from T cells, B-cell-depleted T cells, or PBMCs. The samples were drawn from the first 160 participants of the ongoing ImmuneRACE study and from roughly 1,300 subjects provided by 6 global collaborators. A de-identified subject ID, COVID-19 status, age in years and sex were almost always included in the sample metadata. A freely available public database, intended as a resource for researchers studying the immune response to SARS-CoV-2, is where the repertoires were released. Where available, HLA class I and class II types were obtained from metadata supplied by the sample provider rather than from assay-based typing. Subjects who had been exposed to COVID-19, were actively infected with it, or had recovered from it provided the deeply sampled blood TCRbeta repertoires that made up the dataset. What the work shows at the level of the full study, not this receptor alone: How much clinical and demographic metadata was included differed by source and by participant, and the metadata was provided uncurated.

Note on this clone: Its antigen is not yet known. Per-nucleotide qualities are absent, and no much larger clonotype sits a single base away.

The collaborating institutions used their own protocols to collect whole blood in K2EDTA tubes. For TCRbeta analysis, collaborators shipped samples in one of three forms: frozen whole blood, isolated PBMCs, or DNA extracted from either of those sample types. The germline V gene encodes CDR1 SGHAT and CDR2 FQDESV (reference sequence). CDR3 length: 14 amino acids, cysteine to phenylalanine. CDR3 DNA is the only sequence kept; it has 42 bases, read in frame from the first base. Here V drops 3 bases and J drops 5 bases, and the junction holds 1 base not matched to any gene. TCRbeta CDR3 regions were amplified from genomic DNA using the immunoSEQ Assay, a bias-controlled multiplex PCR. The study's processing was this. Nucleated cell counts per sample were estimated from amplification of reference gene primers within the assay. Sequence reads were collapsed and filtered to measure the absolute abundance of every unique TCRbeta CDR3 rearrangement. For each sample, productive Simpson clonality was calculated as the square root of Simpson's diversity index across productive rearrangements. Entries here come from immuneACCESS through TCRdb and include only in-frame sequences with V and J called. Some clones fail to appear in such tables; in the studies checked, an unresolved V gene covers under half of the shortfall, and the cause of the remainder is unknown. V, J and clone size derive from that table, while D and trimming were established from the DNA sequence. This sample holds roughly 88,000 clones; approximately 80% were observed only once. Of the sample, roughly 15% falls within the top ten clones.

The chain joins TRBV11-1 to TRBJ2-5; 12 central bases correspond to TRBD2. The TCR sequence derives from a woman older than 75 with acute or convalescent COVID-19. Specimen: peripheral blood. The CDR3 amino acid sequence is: CASSFGLAGETQYF. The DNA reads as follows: TGTGCCAGCAGCTTCGGACTAGCGGGGGAGACCCAGTACTTC.